This T cell receptor delta chain was captured in a study of gamma-delta T cells after stem cell transplantation (dated by TCRdb to the mid-2010s). The library was prepared using RT-PCR. The run used an Illumina MiSeq. TCRdb reanalyzed the public reads with the CATT caller, and identical DNA sequences were merged afterwards. In this sample the table shows about 13,000 delta-chain clones, around 30% of which occur a single time. The ten largest make up less than 4.5% of the sample. V is cut back by 4 bases and J by 0 bases, with 12 bases in the junction unmatched. The CDR3 spans 18 residues, from the cysteine through the phenylalanine. Left in the record is the CDR3 DNA by itself, 54 bases read in frame from the first base. From a lookup of the germline V gene, CDR1 and CDR2 are TSWWSYY and QGS. As for this clone: This receptor's antigen is unknown. There are no base qualities to consult, and no much larger clone falls within one base.

Sequenced input: gamma-delta T cells. The sequence was obtained from a human donor. It is not recorded whose cells these are; they may come from a transplant donor. This sequence uses TRDV1 and TRDJ1; 9 bases in the middle match TRDD3. The CDR3 region reads CALGVLLPPGGYTDKLIF. Here is the DNA: TGTGCTCTTGGGGTTTTACTTCCCCCTGGGGGATACACCGATAAACTCATCTTT.